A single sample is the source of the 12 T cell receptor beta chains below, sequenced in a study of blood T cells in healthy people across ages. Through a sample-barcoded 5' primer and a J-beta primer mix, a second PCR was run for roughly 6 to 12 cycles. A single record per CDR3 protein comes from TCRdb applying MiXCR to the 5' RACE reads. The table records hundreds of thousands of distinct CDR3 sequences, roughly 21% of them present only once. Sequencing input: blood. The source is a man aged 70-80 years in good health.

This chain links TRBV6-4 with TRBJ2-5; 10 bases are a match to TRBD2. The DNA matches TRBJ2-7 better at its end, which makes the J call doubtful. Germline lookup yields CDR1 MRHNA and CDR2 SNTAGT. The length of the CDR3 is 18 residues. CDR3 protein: CASSDRGRTSGGACEQYF. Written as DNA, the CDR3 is TGTGCCAGCAGTGACAGGGGACGGACTAGCGGAGGGGCCTGCGAGCAGTACTTC.

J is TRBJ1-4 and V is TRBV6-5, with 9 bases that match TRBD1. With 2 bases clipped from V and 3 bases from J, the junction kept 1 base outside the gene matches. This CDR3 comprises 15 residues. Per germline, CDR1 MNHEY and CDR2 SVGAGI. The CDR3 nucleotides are TGTGCCAGCAGTTACCGGGACAGGGCTAATGAAAAACTGTTTTTT. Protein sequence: CASSYRDRANEKLFF.

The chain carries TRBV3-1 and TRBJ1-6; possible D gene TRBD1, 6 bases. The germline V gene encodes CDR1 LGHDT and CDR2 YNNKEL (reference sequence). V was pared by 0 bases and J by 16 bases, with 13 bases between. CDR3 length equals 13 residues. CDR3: CASSQDRGHGLHF. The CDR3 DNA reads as TGTGCCAGCAGCCAAGATCGGGGGCATGGACTCCACTTT.

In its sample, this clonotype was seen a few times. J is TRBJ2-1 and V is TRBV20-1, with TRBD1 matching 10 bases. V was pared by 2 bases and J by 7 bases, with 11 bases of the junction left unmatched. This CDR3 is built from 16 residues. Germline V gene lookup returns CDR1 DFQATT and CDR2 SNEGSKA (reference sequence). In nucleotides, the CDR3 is TGCAGTGCTAGACCCCTCGACAGGGGGCTTTTAAATGAGCAGTTCTTC. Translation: CSARPLDRGLLNEQFF.

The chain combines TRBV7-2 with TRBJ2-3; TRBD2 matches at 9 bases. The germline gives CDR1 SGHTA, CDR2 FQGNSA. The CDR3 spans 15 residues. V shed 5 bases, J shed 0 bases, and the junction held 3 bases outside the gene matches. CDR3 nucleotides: TGTGCCAGCAGCAAGCGGGGGGCCAGCACAGATACGCAGTATTTT. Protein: CASSKRGASTDTQYF.

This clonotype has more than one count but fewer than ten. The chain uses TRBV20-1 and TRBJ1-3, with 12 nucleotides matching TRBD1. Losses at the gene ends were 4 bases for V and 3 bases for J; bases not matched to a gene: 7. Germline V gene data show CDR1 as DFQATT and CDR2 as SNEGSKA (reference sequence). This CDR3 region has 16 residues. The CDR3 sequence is CSATDGTGGGGNTIYF. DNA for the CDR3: TGCAGTGCTACAGACGGGACAGGGGGCGGTGGAAACACCATATATTTT.

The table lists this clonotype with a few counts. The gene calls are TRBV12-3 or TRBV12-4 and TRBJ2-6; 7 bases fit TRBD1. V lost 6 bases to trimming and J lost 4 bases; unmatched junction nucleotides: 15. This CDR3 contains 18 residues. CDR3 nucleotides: TGTGCCAGCAGGAAACTCGGGACAGTCGATACGGGGGCCAACGTCCTGACTTTC. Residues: CASRKLGTVDTGANVLTF.

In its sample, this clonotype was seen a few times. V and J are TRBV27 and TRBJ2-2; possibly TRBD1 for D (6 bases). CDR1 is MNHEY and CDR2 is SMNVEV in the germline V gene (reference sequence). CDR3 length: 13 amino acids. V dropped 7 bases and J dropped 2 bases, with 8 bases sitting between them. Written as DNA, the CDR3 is TGTGCCAGCAAGGGACATAACACCGGGGAGCTGTTTTTT. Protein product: CASKGHNTGELFF.

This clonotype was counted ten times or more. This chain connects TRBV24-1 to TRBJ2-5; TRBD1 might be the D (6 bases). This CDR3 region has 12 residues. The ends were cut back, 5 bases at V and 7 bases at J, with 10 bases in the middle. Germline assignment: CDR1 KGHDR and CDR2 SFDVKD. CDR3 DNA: TGTGCCACCAGTGGGGGGCGTGGGACCCAGTACTTC. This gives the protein CATSGGRGTQYF.

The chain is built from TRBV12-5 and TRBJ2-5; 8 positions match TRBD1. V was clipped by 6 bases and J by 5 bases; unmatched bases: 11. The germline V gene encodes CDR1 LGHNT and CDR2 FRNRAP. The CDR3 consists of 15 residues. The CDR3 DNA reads TGTGCTAGTGGCCCGGGACAGGTTTGGGGGGAGACCCAGTACTTC. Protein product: CASGPGQVWGETQYF.

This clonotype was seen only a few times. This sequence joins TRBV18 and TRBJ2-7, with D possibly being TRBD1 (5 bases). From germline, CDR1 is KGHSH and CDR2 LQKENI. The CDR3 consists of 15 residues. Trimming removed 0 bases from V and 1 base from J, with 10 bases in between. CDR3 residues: CASSPPSQGSYEQYF. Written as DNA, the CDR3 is TGTGCCAGCTCACCACCTTCCCAGGGTTCCTACGAGCAGTACTTC.

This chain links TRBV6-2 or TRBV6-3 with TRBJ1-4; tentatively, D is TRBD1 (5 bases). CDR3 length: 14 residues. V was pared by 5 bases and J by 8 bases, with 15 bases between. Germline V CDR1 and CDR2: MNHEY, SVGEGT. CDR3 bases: TGTGCCAGCAGTACCGGGACCCGGATGGAAAAACTGTTTTTT. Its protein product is CASSTGTRMEKLFF.